The 20 T cell receptor beta chains listed next were all sequenced from one sample in a study of cytomegalovirus exposure and HLA in healthy donors. Assay used: immunoSEQ multiplex PCR; TCRdb lists only in-frame clones, some missing. The sample has tens of thousands of clones; around 90% are singletons. The material sequenced was PBMCs. The receptors originated from a man in his thirties or forties in good health and CMV-seronegative.

The rearrangement links TRBV21-1 to TRBJ2-1; TRBD1 is taken as the D call from the table, unchecked against the DNA. TRBV21-1 corresponds to a pseudogene. This CDR3 region has 15 residues. CDR3 in amino acids: CASSSQPGQGYEQFF. The DNA of the CDR3 is TGTGCCAGCAGCAGCCAACCCGGACAGGGGTATGAGCAGTTCTTC.

This clone was observed a single time. This CDR3 is CASSGEAYGGRNTIYF. In DNA form, the CDR3 reads TGTGCCAGCAGTGGGGAAGCTTACGGAGGAAGAAACACCATATATTTT. The chain joins TRBV6-1 to TRBJ1-3; D unresolved. The germline V gene encodes CDR1 MNHNS and CDR2 SASEGT. V was clipped by 4 bases and J by 5 bases, with 18 bases between them. There are 16 residues in the CDR3.

The chain has TRBV7-9 and TRBJ2-3, with 7 bases fitting TRBD2. Germline values: CDR1 SEHNR, CDR2 FQNEAQ (reference sequence). The CDR3 is 14 residues long. Trimming removed 3 bases from V and 3 bases from J; junction bases left unmatched: 3. CDR3 amino acids: CASSLGGETDTQYF. In DNA form, the CDR3 reads TGTGCCAGCAGCTTGGGGGGGGAAACAGATACGCAGTATTTT.

The rearrangement joins TRBV6-4 to TRBJ2-1; D possibly corresponds to TRBD2 (6 bases). This CDR3 region has 15 residues. Germline V gene lookup returns CDR1 MRHNA and CDR2 SNTAGT. The germline V and J ends were trimmed by 3 bases and 3 bases, with 12 bases remaining between them. In DNA, the CDR3 is TGTGCCAGCAGTGAAAGTTGGGGGGTCTACAATGAGCAGTTCTTC. Amino acid sequence: CASSESWGVYNEQFF.

The chain uses TRBV6-6 and TRBJ1-5; tentatively, D is TRBD1 (5 bases). V lost 6 bases to trimming and J lost 6 bases, with 21 bases between them. This CDR3 is built from 16 residues. Germline V CDR1 and CDR2: MNHNY, SVGAGI (reference sequence). This chain's CDR3 is CASSPSPGRVSQPQHF. The CDR3 nucleotides are TGTGCCAGCAGCCCCTCGCCAGGGAGGGTCAGTCAGCCCCAGCATTTT.

The gene calls are TRBV21-1 and TRBJ2-4; TRBD1 was called by the table and not checked on the DNA. TRBV21-1 counts as a pseudogene. This CDR3 spans 17 amino acids. CDR3 sequence: CASSSHDRVVAKNIQYF. The DNA for the CDR3 is TGTGCCAGCAGCTCACACGACAGGGTGGTAGCCAAAAACATTCAGTACTTC.

V gene TRBV7-3 combines with J gene TRBJ2-3; 14 bases match TRBD2. This CDR3 spans 17 amino acids. V lost 5 bases, J lost 8 bases, and 12 bases stayed unmatched. Germline values: CDR1 SGHTA, CDR2 FQGTGA. The CDR3: CASSQKGGLAGESTQYF. DNA for the CDR3: TGTGCCAGCAGCCAAAAGGGGGGACTAGCGGGAGAAAGTACGCAGTATTTT.

The chain employs TRBV11-1 and TRBJ2-1; TRBD2 agrees at 8 bases. The CDR3 totals 14 residues. The V segment lost 5 bases and the J segment 6 bases; nucleotides outside the gene matches: 6. Germline CDR1 reads SGHAT; CDR2 reads FQDESV (reference sequence). CDR3 DNA: TGTGCCAGCAGCCGCCGGGGGGGCCTCAATGAGCAGTTCTTC. This encodes CASSRRGGLNEQFF. The variable domain in full, completed from reference TRBV11-1 and TRBJ2-1, reads EAEVAQSPRYKITEKSQAVAFWCDPISGHATLYWYRQILGQGPELLVQFQDESVVDDSQLPKDRFSAERLKGVDSTLKIQPAELGDSAMYLCASSRRGGLNEQFFGPGTRLTVL.

This clone was observed a few times. The chain couples TRBV4-1 to TRBJ1-5; D remains unclear. Germline CDR1 reads MGHRA; CDR2 reads YSYEKL. The V end was cut by 6 bases, the J end by 5 bases, with 20 bases between. The CDR3 contains 16 residues. CDR3 protein: CASRHSIPGRDQPQHF. CDR3 nucleotide sequence: TGCGCCAGCAGACATAGTATTCCGGGGAGAGATCAGCCCCAGCATTTT.

This chain uses TRBV4-1 with TRBJ2-7, with 7 bases aligning to TRBD1. V was pared by 3 bases and J by 5 bases, with 4 bases of the junction left unmatched. Germline V gene lookup returns CDR1 MGHRA and CDR2 YSYEKL. This CDR3 has 13 residues. In DNA, the CDR3 is TGCGCCAGCAGCCACTCTACAGGGGACGAGCAGTACTTC. This translates into CASSHSTGDEQYF.

The chain joins TRBV19 to TRBJ1-5, with TRBD1 identical over 7 bases. CDR3 length: 15 amino acids. The germline gives CDR1 LNHDA, CDR2 SQIVND (reference sequence). J was trimmed by 0 bases and V by 6 bases; bases with no gene match: 5. The CDR3 sequence: CASRAGTVSNQPQHF. The CDR3 coding sequence is TGTGCCAGTAGGGCCGGGACAGTTAGCAATCAGCCCCAGCATTTT.

The chain links TRBV5-1 to TRBJ2-2; TRBD1 matches at 10 bases. The CDR3 is 16 amino acids. Germline V gene sequence: CDR1 SGHRS, CDR2 YFSETQ. Trimming removed 4 bases from V and 0 bases from J; junction bases left unmatched: 3. Written as DNA, the CDR3 is TGCGCCAGCAGCCCTGGACAGGGGGCGAACACCGGGGAGCTGTTTTTT. This sequence encodes CASSPGQGANTGELFF.

This clone appeared once. The chain joins TRBV10-3 to TRBJ2-3, with 11 positions matching TRBD2. J was trimmed by 2 bases and V by 4 bases; bases with no gene match: 8. This CDR3 comprises 17 residues. The germline V gene has CDR1 ENHRY and CDR2 SYGVKD. The CDR3, as DNA: TGTGCCATCAGTGCTCGGGGACTAGCGGAATACACAGATACGCAGTATTTT. Protein: CAISARGLAEYTDTQYF.

The rearrangement uses TRBV6-1 and TRBJ2-7; 8 nucleotides agree with TRBD1. The CDR3 sequence is 15 residues long. Germline-derived CDR1 and CDR2 are MNHNS and SASEGT. Losses at the gene ends were 10 bases for V and 2 bases for J; bases not matched to a gene: 13. The CDR3 loop reads CATPLPGTGPYEQYF. CDR3 DNA: TGTGCCACCCCCCTCCCCGGGACAGGTCCCTACGAGCAGTACTTC.

This chain uses TRBV25-1 with TRBJ1-6, with D unresolved. There are 15 residues in the CDR3. V lost 7 bases and J 9 bases, leaving 19 bases between the germline ends. The V gene's germline CDR1 is MGHDK and CDR2 SYGVNS. The chain's CDR3 is CASKAGNSEPSPLHF. DNA of the CDR3: TGTGCCAGCAAGGCGGGGAACTCAGAACCTTCACCCCTCCACTTT.

The chain couples TRBV19 to TRBJ1-2; 7 positions agree with TRBD1. The CDR3 contains 13 residues. The V gene end was trimmed by 9 bases and the J gene end by 4 bases; junction bases not matched to a gene: 8. CDR1 LNHDA and CDR2 SQIVND come from the germline V gene (reference sequence). This CDR3 reads CASRDRTFYGYTF. The CDR3 DNA reads as TGTGCCAGCCGGGACAGAACCTTCTATGGCTACACCTTC.

J is TRBJ1-1 and V is TRBV7-6, with 12 bases identical to TRBD1. The CDR3 is made up of 16 amino acids. CDR1 and CDR2 from the germline V gene are SGHVS and FNYEAQ. The V segment lost 4 bases and the J segment 2 bases; nucleotides outside the gene matches: 5. CDR3 sequence (DNA): TGTGCCAGCAGCTCGGGACAGGGGGCGCTTAACACTGAAGCTTTCTTT. This sequence encodes CASSSGQGALNTEAFF.

The rearrangement links TRBV9 to TRBJ2-3; D is uncertain. V gave up 1 base and J gave up 2 bases, with 11 bases separating them. The CDR3 spans 15 residues. CDR1 is SGDLS and CDR2 is YYNGEE in the germline V gene. The CDR3 DNA reads as TGTGCCAGCAGCGTAATTGGCAGAAACACAGATACGCAGTATTTT. Translated: CASSVIGRNTDTQYF.

This clone was recorded once. The V gene is TRBV28, the J gene TRBJ1-1; 7 positions match TRBD1. This CDR3 spans 15 amino acids. The ends lost 7 bases at V and 0 bases at J; junction bases unmatched: 8. Germline assignment: CDR1 MDHEN and CDR2 SYDVKM. CDR3 nucleotide sequence: TGTGCCAGCACCGATTCGACAGGGATGAACACTGAAGCTTTCTTT. Translated, it gives CASTDSTGMNTEAFF.

In this sample, this clone turned up a few times. This rearrangement joins TRBV19 to TRBJ2-7, with a weak D call TRBD1 (5 bases). The CDR3 covers 13 residues. Per the germline V gene, CDR1 is LNHDA and CDR2 is SQIVND (reference sequence). The CDR3 coding sequence is TGTGCGTCGCCCTTAGGGGTGGGAAACGAGCAGTACTTC. This translates into CASPLGVGNEQYF.